These 20 T cell receptor beta chains originate from one sample sequenced in a study of shared clonotypes between healthy human individuals (dated by TCRdb to 2020 to 2022). CD8 naive samples were CD45RO-negative cells positively selected for CCR7, giving a CD45RA+CCR7+ population that excluded TemRA cells. The method was the immunoSEQ multiplex PCR assay. This immuneACCESS table, as held by TCRdb, lists in-frame sequences with V and J called but not all clones. Of the missing ones, under half trace to an unresolved V gene in checked studies; the others have no known cause. For this sample the table gives 550,000 to 600,000 clones, of which 95% to 98% were detected only once. The ten largest make up 0.25% to 0.35% of the sample. What was sequenced was naive CD8+ T cells sorted from blood. The cell subset or site label, as the study defines it: CD45RA+CCR7+. All receptors derive from a man aged 25 to 40 in good health.

The chain carries TRBV12-5 and TRBJ2-3, with 12 bases that match TRBD2. Germline CDR1 is LGHNT and CDR2 is FRNRAP. The CDR3 consists of 16 residues. The trim removed 1 base at V and 2 bases at J, leaving 1 base unmatched. The CDR3 sequence: CASGLGTSGITDTQYF. CDR3 DNA sequence: TGTGCTAGTGGTTTGGGGACTAGCGGGATCACAGATACGCAGTATTTT.

Here the CDR3 DNA reads TGCGCCAGCAGCAGGCTGGGACTTGTAGCGGGAGGAGATACGCAGTATTTT. Its protein product is CASSRLGLVAGGDTQYF. The rearrangement links TRBV5-1 to TRBJ2-3; TRBD2 matches 10 bases. J was trimmed by 5 bases and V by 4 bases; bases with no gene match: 13. Germline V gene sequence: CDR1 SGHRS, CDR2 YFSETQ. This CDR3 comprises 17 residues.

The chain has TRBV5-1 and TRBJ2-2; maybe TRBD1 (6 bases). Germline V gene sequence: CDR1 SGHRS, CDR2 YFSETQ. V was shortened by 5 bases and J by 8 bases, with 28 bases between the two germline ends. This CDR3 spans 18 amino acids. The CDR3 reads CASRHSSGTTYTEGELFF. In DNA, the CDR3 is TGCGCCAGCAGGCACTCTTCCGGGACAACTTACACCGAAGGGGAGCTGTTTTTT.

V and J are TRBV27 and TRBJ2-7; 8 nucleotides agree with TRBD1. Trimming at V came to 5 bases and at J to 2 bases, leaving 8 bases not matched to a gene. In germline, CDR1 is MNHEY, CDR2 SMNVEV (reference sequence). CDR3 length equals 15 residues. The CDR3 coding sequence is TGTGCCAGCAGTCCAACAGGGGGACAGACCTACGAGCAGTACTTC. Translated, it gives CASSPTGGQTYEQYF.

This chain connects TRBV27 to TRBJ1-4, with D possibly being TRBD1 (5 bases). V lost 1 base, J lost 0 bases, and 12 bases lay in between. Germline values: CDR1 MNHEY, CDR2 SMNVEV (reference sequence). This CDR3 has 17 amino acids. The CDR3 loop reads CASSLWGRVATNEKLFF. Written as DNA, the CDR3 is TGTGCCAGCAGTTTATGGGGCAGGGTCGCAACTAATGAAAAACTGTTTTTT.

V usage is TRBV5-4 and J usage is TRBJ2-7; TRBD1 aligns across 7 bases. Germline-derived CDR1 and CDR2 are SGHNT and YYREEE (reference sequence). This CDR3 has 15 residues. With V trimmed by 0 bases and J by 5 bases, 8 bases remained unmatched. The CDR3 DNA sequence: TGTGCCAGCAGCTTGGCGATAACAGGGGCCGACGAGCAGTACTTC. This codes for CASSLAITGADEQYF.

V gene TRBV6-1 combines with J gene TRBJ1-2; unclear D gene. Germline V CDR1 and CDR2: MNHNS, SASEGT. Trimming shortened V by 2 bases and J by 0 bases, and 10 bases separated the two germline ends. CDR3 length: 15 amino acids. CDR3 residues: CASSESPGANYGYTF. The CDR3 coding sequence is TGTGCCAGCAGTGAATCCCCGGGAGCTAACTATGGCTACACCTTC.

V gene TRBV14 combines with J gene TRBJ2-7; D possibly corresponds to TRBD2 (6 bases). CDR3 length: 16 residues. The germline V gene has CDR1 SGHDN and CDR2 FVKESK. V was shortened by 0 bases and J by 3 bases, with 15 bases between the two germline ends. The CDR3 reads CASSQDAASEVYEQYF. CDR3 DNA: TGTGCCAGCAGCCAAGATGCAGCTAGCGAGGTCTACGAGCAGTACTTC.

This clone was seen just once. The chain recombines TRBV27 with TRBJ2-7; 10 nucleotides align to TRBD2. The germline V gene has CDR1 MNHEY and CDR2 SMNVEV (reference sequence). Trimming removed 9 bases from V and 0 bases from J; junction bases left unmatched: 2. This CDR3 spans 13 amino acids. For the CDR3, the DNA is TGTGCCAGTAGCGGGAGGAGCTCCTACGAGCAGTACTTC. Its protein is CASSGRSSYEQYF.

V and J are TRBV7-8 and TRBJ2-1; 9 bases match TRBD2. The germline gives CDR1 SGHVS, CDR2 FQNEAQ. This CDR3 contains 15 residues. V trimming: 5 bases; J trimming: 8 bases; junction bases outside the gene matches: 10. In nucleotides, the CDR3 is TGTGCCAGCAGCCCTCCTGGACTAGCGATCCATGAGCAGTTCTTC. It codes for CASSPPGLAIHEQFF.

This chain connects TRBV2 to TRBJ2-7, with D tentatively TRBD1 (5 bases). The germline CDR1 and CDR2 sequences are SNHLY and FYNNEI. The CDR3 length is 13 residues. Trimming left V 7 bases short and J 3 bases short, with 13 bases between. DNA for the CDR3: TGTGCCAGCATAACGGACAAAGTCTACGAGCAGTACTTC. Amino acid sequence: CASITDKVYEQYF. Using reference TRBV2 and TRBJ2-7 for the parts outside the CDR3, the full variable domain is EPEVTQTPSHQVTQMGQEVILRCVPISNHLYFYWYRQILGQKVEFLVSFYNNEISEKSEIFDDQFSVERPDGSNFTLKIRSTKLEDSAMYFCASITDKVYEQYFGPGTRLTVT.

This chain connects TRBV2 to TRBJ2-7; D perhaps matches TRBD1 (5 bases). Trimming cost V 7 bases and J 2 bases, with 12 bases left between them. This CDR3 is built from 13 residues. CDR1 is SNHLY, CDR2 FYNNEI, per germline. Here the CDR3 reads CASKTVLTYEQYF. CDR3 nucleotides: TGTGCCAGCAAGACAGTGCTTACCTACGAGCAGTACTTC.

The chain combines TRBV27 with TRBJ1-5; D perhaps matches TRBD1 (5 bases). V shed 1 base and J shed 6 bases, with 10 bases lying between them. CDR1 MNHEY and CDR2 SMNVEV come from the germline V gene (reference sequence). The CDR3 is 14 residues long. Here the CDR3 reads CASSLLAGFQPQHF. The DNA of the CDR3 is TGTGCCAGCAGTTTATTGGCAGGGTTTCAGCCCCAGCATTTT.

The chain is built from TRBV28 and TRBJ2-2; 10 bases are a match to TRBD1. V trimming: 2 bases; J trimming: 8 bases; junction bases outside the gene matches: 2. In germline, CDR1 is MDHEN, CDR2 SYDVKM. This CDR3 is 14 amino acids long. CDR3 sequence reads: CASSLRTGGGELFF. CDR3 DNA: TGTGCCAGCAGTTTAAGGACAGGGGGTGGGGAGCTGTTTTTT. Drawing the rest from reference TRBV28 and TRBJ2-2, the complete variable domain is DVKVTQSSRYLVKRTGEKVFLECVQDMDHENMFWYRQDPGLGLRLIYFSYDVKMKEKGDIPEGYSVSREKKERFSLILESASTNQTSMYLCASSLRTGGGELFFGEGSRLTVL.

As concerns this clone: This same CDR3 is encoded by further DNA sequences in the sample. The chain employs TRBV7-9 and TRBJ2-7; D is uncertain. The germline V gene has CDR1 SEHNR and CDR2 FQNEAQ (reference sequence). The CDR3 length is 13 residues. V shed 5 bases and J shed 1 base, with 9 bases lying between them. The CDR3 region is CASSGGISYEQYF. For the CDR3, the DNA is TGTGCCAGCAGCGGTGGAATTTCCTACGAGCAGTACTTC.

The rearrangement joins TRBV27 to TRBJ1-2; perhaps TRBD1 as D (6 bases). The V gene's germline CDR1 is MNHEY and CDR2 SMNVEV (reference sequence). The length of the CDR3 is 13 residues. V lost 8 bases and J 7 bases, leaving 17 bases between the germline ends. In DNA, the CDR3 is TGTGCCAGCTGGGGAGAGGCAGGGGCTGGCTACACCTTC. Its translation: CASWGEAGAGYTF.

The chain recombines TRBV4-2 with TRBJ2-7, with 8 positions matching TRBD2. The CDR3 has 17 residues. Trimming took 2 bases from V and 1 from J; bases not matched to a gene: 10. The germline V gene encodes CDR1 LGHNA and CDR2 YNFKEQ. CDR3 coding DNA: TGTGCCAGCAGCCAACCTTGGGGTAGCGGGATTTCCTACGAGCAGTACTTC. It is translated as CASSQPWGSGISYEQYF.

V and J are TRBV5-1 and TRBJ2-2; 8 bases match TRBD1. The CDR3 spans 16 residues. Trimming at V came to 0 bases and at J to 6 bases, leaving 7 bases not matched to a gene. The germline V gene has CDR1 SGHRS and CDR2 YFSETQ. The CDR3 nucleotides are TGCGCCAGCAGCTTGGCTCGCGACAGGGGATCCGGGGAGCTGTTTTTT. Encoded protein: CASSLARDRGSGELFF.

The gene calls are TRBV7-6 and TRBJ2-1; 9 bases line up with TRBD2. The V gene's germline CDR1 is SGHVS and CDR2 FNYEAQ. V shed 4 bases and J 3 bases; nucleotides not matched to a gene: 4. This CDR3 has 15 residues. The CDR3 coding sequence is TGTGCCAGCAGCTCGACTAGCGGAGTCTACAATGAGCAGTTCTTC. Encoded protein: CASSSTSGVYNEQFF.

The V gene is TRBV15, the J gene TRBJ2-3, with 10 bases fitting TRBD2. The CDR3 consists of 17 residues. V trimming: 0 bases; J trimming: 3 bases; junction bases outside the gene matches: 6. Per germline, CDR1 LNHNV and CDR2 YYDKDF (reference sequence). The CDR3 bases are TGTGCCACCAGCAGAGATTTACTAGCGGGGCCTACAGATACGCAGTATTTT. It yields the protein CATSRDLLAGPTDTQYF.